These 31 T cell receptor beta chains share one sample of origin, sequenced in a study of CD8+CD57+ T cells in acquired aplastic anemia. Profiling that covered TCR beta VDJ and CDR3 relied on genomic DNA as its template. TCRdb processed the reads anew with MiXCR; each CDR3 protein has one entry. This table holds about 160,000 distinct CDR3 sequences, around half found once. Individuals selected for sequencing had exhibited CD8+CD57+ cell expansion on flow cytometry. Input material: sorted CD4+, CD8+, or CD8+CD57+ T cells (not recorded which) from PBMCs. Receptors were obtained from a human donor with aplastic anemia.

The chain is built from TRBV4-2 and TRBJ2-7; 11 nucleotides line up with TRBD1. Germline V gene sequence: CDR1 LGHNA, CDR2 YNFKEQ. CDR3 length: 15 amino acids. J gave up 5 bases and V 2 bases, and 5 bases lay outside the gene matches. DNA for the CDR3: TGTGCCAGCAGCCAAAGGGACAGGGGGATGAACGAGCAGTACTTC. Translated: CASSQRDRGMNEQYF.

A few counts support this clonotype. A much more abundant neighbour one base away suggests this may be a read error. The DNA for the CDR3 is TGCGCCAGCAGCTTGCAACAGGGCACCTGCGAGCAGTACTTC. Residues: CASSLQQGTCEQYF. V gene TRBV5-1 combines with J gene TRBJ2-7; perhaps TRBD1 as D (6 bases). This CDR3 spans 14 amino acids. Trimming shortened V by 1 base and J by 6 bases, and 14 bases separated the two germline ends. CDR1 is SGHRS, CDR2 YFSETQ, per germline. Using reference TRBV5-1 and TRBJ2-7 for the parts outside the CDR3, the full variable domain is KAGVTQTPRYLIKTRGQQVTLSCSPISGHRSVSWYQQTPGQGLQFLFEYFSETQRNKGNFPGRFSGRQFSNSRSEMNVSTLELGDSALYLCASSLQQGTCEQYFGPGTRLTVT.

To note about this clonotype: Being one base from a much bigger clone, this may be a read error. The gene calls are TRBV9 and TRBJ2-1; 9 positions match TRBD2. The CDR3 runs to 18 residues. The V and J ends lost 7 bases and 1 base, in that order; junction bases with no gene match: 15. Germline V gives CDR1 SGDLS, CDR2 YYNGEE. The CDR3 sequence: CASGGGDSGSRSYNEQFF. The CDR3 nucleotides read TGTGCCAGCGGGGGTGGGGATAGCGGGAGTAGGTCCTACAATGAGCAGTTCTTC.

The rearrangement links TRBV25-1 to TRBJ2-5, with TRBD2 matching 7 bases. Germline CDR1 is MGHDK and CDR2 is SYGVNS. The CDR3 contains 15 residues. V shed 6 bases and J 2 bases; nucleotides not matched to a gene: 9. CDR3 amino acids: CASSQERAGQETQYF. CDR3 DNA: TGTGCCAGCAGCCAAGAGAGAGCGGGGCAAGAGACCCAGTACTTC.

Ten or more counts support this clonotype. The rearrangement links TRBV24-1 to TRBJ1-2, with TRBD1 identical over 12 bases. The CDR3 runs to 12 residues. Per germline, CDR1 KGHDR and CDR2 SFDVKD. Unmatched junction bases numbered 6, after V lost 12 bases and J lost 8 bases. The chain's CDR3 is CAAGDRGLGYTF. CDR3 nucleotide sequence: TGTGCCGCGGGGGACAGGGGGCTGGGCTACACCTTC.

The chain recombines TRBV7-2 with TRBJ1-2; unclear D gene. V shed 0 bases and J shed 6 bases, with 11 bases lying between them. Germline CDR1 reads SGHTA; CDR2 reads FQGNSA. This CDR3 is built from 14 residues. CDR3 residues: CASSLAAQSDGYTF. The CDR3 nucleotides read TGTGCCAGCAGCTTAGCGGCACAGTCCGATGGCTACACCTTC.

V and J are TRBV29-1 and TRBJ2-5; D assignment may be TRBD1 or TRBD2 (6 bases each). Germline CDR1 reads SQVTM; CDR2 reads ANQGSEA. The V gene lost 0 bases and the J gene lost 5 bases, with 13 bases spanning the gap. The length of the CDR3 is 14 residues. CDR3 protein: CSVEDRRRGETQYF. The CDR3, as DNA: TGCAGCGTTGAAGACCGGAGGAGGGGGGAGACCCAGTACTTC. The variable domain in full, with the rest retrieved from reference TRBV29-1 and TRBJ2-5, is SAVISQKPSRDICQRGTSLTIQCQVDSQVTMMFWYRQQPGQSLTLIATANQGSEATYESGFVIDKFPISRPNLTFSTLTVSNMSPEDSSIYLCSVEDRRRGETQYFGPGTRLLVL.

The CDR3 sequence: CAISETVFGQYF. Written as DNA, the CDR3 is TGTGCCATCAGTGAGACAGTATTTGGGCAGTACTTC. The chain has TRBV10-3 and TRBJ2-7; D is unclear. CDR1 ENHRY and CDR2 SYGVKD come from the germline V gene. The CDR3 is 12 amino acids. Trimming cost V 2 bases and J 9 bases, with 11 bases left between them.

At least ten counts were recorded for this clonotype. The chain couples TRBV12-3 or TRBV12-4 to TRBJ2-2; TRBD1 agrees at 7 bases. The CDR3 totals 14 residues. With V trimmed by 5 bases and J by 6 bases, 6 bases remained unmatched. The chain's CDR3 is CASSPLQGSGELFF. Here the CDR3 DNA reads TGTGCCAGCAGTCCTTTACAGGGGTCCGGGGAGCTGTTTTTT.

This clonotype was counted a few times. The rearrangement joins TRBV6-1 to TRBJ1-1; D gene unclear. Germline assignment: CDR1 MNHNS and CDR2 SASEGT. V lost 6 bases and J 6 bases, leaving 14 bases between the germline ends. The CDR3 extends over 13 amino acids. CDR3 protein: CASSPTVPPEAFF. The CDR3 bases are TGTGCCAGCAGCCCGACCGTCCCCCCTGAAGCTTTCTTT.

V and J are TRBV19 and TRBJ1-6; 9 bases match TRBD1. This CDR3 has 15 residues. J gave up 10 bases and V 3 bases, and 7 bases lay outside the gene matches. CDR1 is LNHDA and CDR2 is SQIVND in the germline V gene (reference sequence). The CDR3 DNA reads as TGTGCCAGTAGTATCTTTACAGGGGGCGGGTCACCCCTCCACTTT. It encodes CASSIFTGGGSPLHF.

V and J are TRBV20-1 and TRBJ2-7; TRBD2 is a possible D gene (6 bases). Germline CDR1 is DFQATT and CDR2 is SNEGSKA (reference sequence). The CDR3 covers 14 residues. V lost 3 bases and J 4 bases, leaving 16 bases between the germline ends. CDR3 in amino acids: CSASRGTANYEQYF. DNA of the CDR3: TGCAGTGCTAGTCGCGGGACTGCGAATTACGAGCAGTACTTC.

This clonotype was found a few times. CDR3 sequence: CASSFSLDNEQFF. In DNA form, the CDR3 reads TGTGCCAGCAGTTTTTCCCTCGACAATGAGCAGTTCTTC. The V and J genes are TRBV6-5 and TRBJ2-1; D remains ambiguous. In germline, CDR1 is MNHEY, CDR2 SVGAGI. V was shortened by 4 bases and J by 5 bases, with 9 bases between the two germline ends. CDR3 size: 13 residues.

This clonotype was detected ten times or more. The V gene is TRBV4-1, the J gene TRBJ2-3; 12 bases map to TRBD2. The CDR3 has 16 residues. J was trimmed by 5 bases and V by 1 base; bases with no gene match: 4. Germline CDR1 is MGHRA and CDR2 is YSYEKL. The CDR3 here is CASSQGLAGVIDTQYF. The CDR3 DNA follows: TGCGCCAGCAGCCAAGGACTAGCGGGAGTCATAGATACGCAGTATTTT.

The chain carries TRBV29-1 and TRBJ2-3, with D unresolved. The CDR3 extends over 13 amino acids. Germline values: CDR1 SQVTM, CDR2 ANQGSEA. Trimming shortened V by 2 bases and J by 7 bases, and 13 bases separated the two germline ends. CDR3 DNA sequence: TGCAGCGTTGAAACTGGAGTCGTATATACGCAGTATTTT. Protein sequence: CSVETGVVYTQYF.

This clonotype has at least ten counts. This sequence joins TRBV24-1 and TRBJ1-5; 9 bases map to TRBD1. V trimming: 9 bases; J trimming: 5 bases; junction bases outside the gene matches: 7. Per germline, CDR1 KGHDR and CDR2 SFDVKD. The CDR3 has 14 residues. The CDR3 nucleotides are TGTGCCACCGATAGGACAGGGGTTGATCAGCCCCAGCATTTT. Translating it yields CATDRTGVDQPQHF.

There are many counts of this clonotype. V and J are TRBV11-2 and TRBJ1-2; TRBD1 is a possible D gene (5 bases). Germline CDR1 is SGHAT and CDR2 is FQNNGV. V gave up 0 bases and J gave up 7 bases, with 6 bases separating them. The CDR3 covers 12 residues. CDR3 DNA sequence: TGTGCCAGCAGCTTAGAGAGGGGTGGCTACACCTTC. Residues: CASSLERGGYTF.

The sample holds a few counts of this clonotype. A read error may explain this, as a much larger clone is one base away. The chain links TRBV11-2 to TRBJ1-4, with TRBD1 as a possible D gene (5 bases). CDR1 is SGHAT, CDR2 FQNNGV, per germline. The CDR3 totals 16 residues. Trimming stripped 1 base from V and 6 bases from J, with 15 bases between. Written as DNA, the CDR3 is TGTGCCAGCAGCTTAGGGTGGGACGGAGAGGATGAAAAACTGTTTTTT. It translates to CASSLGWDGEDEKLFF.

The chain employs TRBV7-8 and TRBJ1-5; tentative D call: TRBD1 (6 bases). The V and J ends lost 6 bases and 6 bases respectively, with 12 bases between them. CDR3 size: 13 residues. Germline CDR1 and CDR2: SGHVS and FQNEAQ. CDR3 DNA sequence: TGTGCCAGCAGTATAGGGGGGAGTCAGCCCCAGCATTTT. Its protein product is CASSIGGSQPQHF.

V and J are TRBV11-2 and TRBJ2-1; no firm D call. The CDR3 loop spans 13 amino acids. Germline lookup yields CDR1 SGHAT and CDR2 FQNNGV. V was clipped by 2 bases and J by 8 bases, with 10 bases between them. For the CDR3, the DNA is TGTGCCAGCAGCTTAAGTCGGCTCGATGAGCAGTTCTTC. Translating gives CASSLSRLDEQFF.

There are many counts of this clonotype. The chain uses TRBV11-3 and TRBJ1-2, with D unresolved. V gave up 3 bases and J gave up 3 bases, with 5 bases separating them. Germline CDR1 and CDR2: SGHNT and YENEEA. The CDR3 has 12 residues. CDR3 DNA sequence: TGTGCCAGCAGCTTCCGGGACTATGGCTACACCTTC. Translation gives CASSFRDYGYTF.

This clonotype was picked up many times. V usage is TRBV7-9 and J usage is TRBJ1-4; the D is unclear. The germline V and J ends were trimmed by 3 bases and 8 bases, with 13 bases remaining between them. The CDR3 consists of 14 residues. Per the germline V gene, CDR1 is SEHNR and CDR2 is FQNEAQ (reference sequence). The CDR3 spells CASSFISGREKLFF. The DNA for the CDR3 is TGTGCCAGCAGCTTTATTTCCGGTAGGGAAAAACTGTTTTTT.

This clonotype was detected many times. The V call is TRBV6-1, the J call TRBJ2-5; weak D call: TRBD2 (5 bases). Per germline, CDR1 MNHNS and CDR2 SASEGT. The CDR3 is made up of 13 amino acids. V was cut by 5 bases and J by 11 bases, with 18 bases left in between. CDR3 DNA: TGTGCCAGCAGTACCGGGCAAGCGGTGGCGCAGTACTTC. This gives the protein CASSTGQAVAQYF.

Ten or more counts support this clonotype. This chain connects TRBV5-4 to TRBJ1-2; no firm D call. The CDR3 contains 13 residues. Germline V gene sequence: CDR1 SGHNT, CDR2 YYREEE (reference sequence). Trimming stripped 7 bases from V and 1 base from J, with 11 bases between. In DNA, the CDR3 is TGTGCCAGCCCAGGTGACCTTAACTATGGCTACACCTTC. Its translation: CASPGDLNYGYTF.

A word on this clonotype: A much larger clonotype is one base distant, so this may be a read error. The chain links TRBV10-3 to TRBJ2-3, with 7 nucleotides matching TRBD2. CDR3 length: 16 residues. With 10 bases clipped from V and 4 bases from J, the junction kept 17 bases outside the gene matches. Germline lookup yields CDR1 ENHRY and CDR2 SYGVKD. The CDR3 reads CATTAKAGRGADTQYF. Here the CDR3 DNA reads TGTGCCACCACTGCCAAAGCGGGGAGGGGAGCAGATACGCAGTATTTT.

This chain uses TRBV6-1 with TRBJ2-7; D is perhaps TRBD1 (6 bases). In germline, CDR1 is MNHNS, CDR2 SASEGT. The CDR3 is made up of 14 amino acids. Trimming took off 5 bases at V and 3 bases at J, with 14 bases between the two ends. The CDR3 spells CASSHGTTGYEQYF. CDR3 nucleotides: TGTGCCAGCAGTCATGGGACAACCGGCTACGAGCAGTACTTC.

The rearrangement uses TRBV2 and TRBJ2-7; 7 nucleotides agree with TRBD2. The J segment lost 4 bases and the V segment lost 6 bases, leaving 9 bases of the junction unmatched. The germline V gene has CDR1 SNHLY and CDR2 FYNNEI. This CDR3 is built from 14 residues. CDR3 DNA sequence: TGTGCCAGCAGGGAAAGCGGGATCCCTTACGAGCAGTACTTC. Protein: CASRESGIPYEQYF.

The chain carries TRBV25-1 and TRBJ2-6; 9 nucleotides agree with TRBD1. V shed 4 bases, J shed 3 bases, and the junction held 10 bases outside the gene matches. CDR3 size: 18 residues. In germline, CDR1 is MGHDK, CDR2 SYGVNS. CDR3 sequence reads: CASSGWDRVSFGANVLTF. CDR3 DNA sequence: TGTGCCAGCAGTGGGTGGGACAGGGTTTCCTTTGGGGCCAACGTCCTGACTTTC. Supplemented by reference TRBV25-1 and TRBJ2-6, the full variable domain reads EADIYQTPRYLVIGTGKKITLECSQTMGHDKMYWYQQDPGMELHLIHYSYGVNSTEKGDLSSESTVSRIRTEHFPLTLESARPSHTSQYLCASSGWDRVSFGANVLTFGAGSRLTVL.

This clonotype has at least ten counts. V and J are TRBV19 and TRBJ2-7; D might be TRBD1 (6 bases). Trimming took off 5 bases at V and 2 bases at J, with 10 bases between the two ends. Germline assignment: CDR1 LNHDA and CDR2 SQIVND (reference sequence). This CDR3 region has 13 residues. CDR3 region: CASSWDTTYEQYF. Written as DNA, the CDR3 is TGTGCCAGTAGTTGGGACACCACCTACGAGCAGTACTTC.

This clonotype was observed a handful of times. J is TRBJ2-1 and V is TRBV19; TRBD2 matches 7 bases. Germline CDR1 reads LNHDA; CDR2 reads SQIVND (reference sequence). This CDR3 contains 18 residues. V was clipped by 1 base and J by 5 bases; unmatched bases: 14. The CDR3 DNA reads as TGTGCCAGTAGTATAGGGCGGGAGCGGTCCTATCGGGACAATGAGCAGTTCTTC. Residues: CASSIGRERSYRDNEQFF.

This clonotype was seen many times. The chain combines TRBV19 with TRBJ2-1, with 9 nucleotides matching TRBD2. This CDR3 is built from 16 residues. Per germline, CDR1 LNHDA and CDR2 SQIVND (reference sequence). V shed 2 bases and J 0 bases; nucleotides not matched to a gene: 2. The CDR3 reads CASSILAGSSYNEQFF. The CDR3 DNA is TGTGCCAGTAGTATACTAGCGGGGAGCTCCTACAATGAGCAGTTCTTC.